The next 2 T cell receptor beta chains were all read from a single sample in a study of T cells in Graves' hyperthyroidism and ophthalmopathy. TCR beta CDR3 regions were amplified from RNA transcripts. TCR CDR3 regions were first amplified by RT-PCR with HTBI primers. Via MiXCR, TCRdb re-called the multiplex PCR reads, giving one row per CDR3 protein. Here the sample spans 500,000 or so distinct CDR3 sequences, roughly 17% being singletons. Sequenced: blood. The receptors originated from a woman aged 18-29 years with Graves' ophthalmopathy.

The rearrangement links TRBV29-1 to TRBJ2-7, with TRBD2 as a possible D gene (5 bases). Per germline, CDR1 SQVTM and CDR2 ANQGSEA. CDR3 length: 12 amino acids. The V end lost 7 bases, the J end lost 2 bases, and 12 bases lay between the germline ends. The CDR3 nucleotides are TGCAGCGCCTCGGCCGGGACCTACGAGCAGTACTTC. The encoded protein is CSASAGTYEQYF.

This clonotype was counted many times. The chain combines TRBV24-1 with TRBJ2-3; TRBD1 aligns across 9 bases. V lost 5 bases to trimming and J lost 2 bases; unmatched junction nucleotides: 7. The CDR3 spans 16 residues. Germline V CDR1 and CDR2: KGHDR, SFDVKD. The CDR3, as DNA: TGTGCCACCAGTGGACTCCGGGACAGGGACACAGATACGCAGTATTTT. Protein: CATSGLRDRDTDTQYF.